Sequencing of this T cell receptor (beta chain) was carried out in a study of memory CD4+ T cells and cytomegalovirus serostatus. This table comes from immunoSEQ multiplex PCR, and its TCRdb copy is limited to in-frame clones, with some not included. Of about 57,000 clones listed, approximately 80% were seen once; the top ten hold approximately 0.8%. The sort gate was single viable CD3+CD4+CD8-CD45RO+ cells for memory CD4+ T cells. The CDR3 sequence is 16 residues long. CDR1 is MNHNY and CDR2 is SVGAGI in the germline V gene (reference sequence). Trimming stripped 6 bases from V and 0 bases from J, with 12 bases between.

The sample taken for sequencing was memory CD4+ T cells from blood. The TCR was taken from an adult in good health and CMV-seronegative. This sequence joins TRBV6-6 and TRBJ2-6; a weak D match, TRBD1 (6 bases). The CDR3 region has the DNA TGTGCCAGCAGACAGGGTACCAACTCTGGGGCCAACGTCCTGACTTTC. Amino acids: CASRQGTNSGANVLTF.